Following are 22 T cell receptor beta chains from one sample sequenced in a study of blood T cell repertoires in COVID-19. The assay was immunoSEQ multiplex PCR, and TCRdb's table has in-frame clones only and misses some. The sample consists of some 180,000 clones, over 80% of them appearing once. Sequenced sample: PBMCs or T cells enriched from blood (not recorded which). These TCRs come from a woman aged 25 to 45 who had been exposed to COVID-19.

The genes are TRBV29-1 and TRBJ1-3, with 7 bases aligning to TRBD1. Germline V lookup: CDR1 SQVTM, CDR2 ANQGSEA. J was trimmed by 4 bases and V by 2 bases; bases with no gene match: 17. This CDR3 has 18 amino acids. CDR3 residues: CSVELNRGGPVEGNTIYF. CDR3 nucleotides: TGCAGCGTTGAACTCAACAGGGGTGGTCCTGTAGAAGGAAACACCATATATTTT.

The V call is TRBV27, the J call TRBJ2-1; D might be TRBD2 (7 bases). CDR3 length: 16 residues. The V and J ends lost 3 bases and 6 bases respectively, with 18 bases between them. CDR1 is MNHEY and CDR2 is SMNVEV in the germline V gene (reference sequence). The CDR3 nucleotides read TGTGCCAGCAGTTTTATCGGGGGGCGCCCCCTCAATGAGCAGTTCTTC. Translation gives CASSFIGGRPLNEQFF.

The sample holds a few counts of this clone. The junction departs from germline at one end; a sequencing error may be responsible. This chain connects TRBV29-1 to TRBJ1-3, with TRBD1 as a possible D gene (5 bases). Germline loops: CDR1 SQVTM, CDR2 ANQGSEA. CDR3 length: 15 amino acids. CDR3 sequence reads: CSATKDTSSANTIYF. CDR3 nucleotides: TGCAGCGCCACTAAGGACACTAGCTCTGCAAACACCATATATTTT.

This clone has only a few counts. The chain links TRBV5-1 to TRBJ2-5; 10 bases map to TRBD1. The CDR3 consists of 15 residues. CDR1 is SGHRS and CDR2 is YFSETQ in the germline V gene. The junction had 10 bases not matched to a gene; V was cut back by 7 bases and J by 4 bases. CDR3 in amino acids: CASGAGQGHPETQYF. The CDR3 nucleotides are TGCGCCAGCGGGGCGGGACAGGGGCATCCAGAGACCCAGTACTTC. Supplemented by reference TRBV5-1 and TRBJ2-5, the full variable domain reads KAGVTQTPRYLIKTRGQQVTLSCSPISGHRSVSWYQQTPGQGLQFLFEYFSETQRNKGNFPGRFSGRQFSNSRSEMNVSTLELGDSALYLCASGAGQGHPETQYFGPGTRLLVL.

This sequence joins TRBV5-1 and TRBJ2-7; 7 bases align to TRBD1. The ends lost 4 bases at V and 2 bases at J; junction bases unmatched: 9. The CDR3 totals 15 residues. Germline V gene lookup returns CDR1 SGHRS and CDR2 YFSETQ. CDR3 loop: CASSRGTAVPYEQYF. The CDR3 DNA reads TGCGCCAGCAGCCGAGGGACAGCTGTACCCTACGAGCAGTACTTC.

The chain recombines TRBV3-1 (or the pseudogene TRBV3-2) with TRBJ1-4; the D gene is possibly TRBD1 (5 bases). Germline lookup yields CDR1 LGHDT and CDR2 YNNKEL (reference sequence). This CDR3 is built from 18 residues. V lost 5 bases to trimming and J lost 4 bases, with 23 bases between them. CDR3 bases: TGTGCCAGCAGCTGGGGAACAGGAGTACCCTGGGGTAATGAAAAACTGTTTTTT. It encodes CASSWGTGVPWGNEKLFF.

The genes are TRBV10-3 and TRBJ2-7; a weak D match, TRBD1 (6 bases). From germline, CDR1 is ENHRY and CDR2 SYGVKD. V shed 2 bases and J shed 6 bases, with 11 bases lying between them. The CDR3 length is 13 residues. This CDR3 is CAISEGVRGEQYF. The CDR3 region has the DNA TGTGCCATCAGTGAGGGGGTCAGGGGCGAGCAGTACTTC.

The chain couples TRBV7-3 to TRBJ2-2; 9 positions match TRBD2. Trimming cost V 4 bases and J 2 bases; bases outside gene matches: 8. The CDR3 is 17 amino acids. CDR1 is SGHTA, CDR2 FQGTGA, per germline. DNA of the CDR3: TGTGCCAGCAGCTCCTACCCAGCGGGGGGAAACACCGGGGAGCTGTTTTTT. Its protein is CASSSYPAGGNTGELFF.

The V and J genes are TRBV7-3 and TRBJ1-2, with a possible D match to TRBD1 (5 bases). Trimming removed 5 bases from V and 8 bases from J, with 15 bases in between. The CDR3 extends over 13 amino acids. Germline V gene lookup returns CDR1 SGHTA and CDR2 FQGTGA. The CDR3 loop reads CASSTGQGGGYTF. In DNA form, the CDR3 reads TGTGCCAGCAGCACAGGTCAGGGAGGCGGCTACACCTTC.

This chain uses TRBV14 with TRBJ1-6, with 8 bases matching TRBD1. The CDR3 spans 14 residues. The germline gives CDR1 SGHDN, CDR2 FVKESK. Trimming took 5 bases from V and 8 from J; bases not matched to a gene: 5. This CDR3 reads CASSFLGQDSPLHF. The CDR3 region has the DNA TGTGCCAGCAGCTTTCTGGGACAGGATTCACCCCTCCACTTT.

This chain uses TRBV15 with TRBJ1-5; D gene unclear. V dropped 0 bases and J dropped 0 bases, with 9 bases sitting between them. CDR3 size: 16 residues. Germline assignment: CDR1 LNHNV and CDR2 YYDKDF (reference sequence). The CDR3 loop reads CATSRESGDSNQPQHF. The CDR3 DNA is TGTGCCACCAGCAGAGAATCCGGTGATAGCAATCAGCCCCAGCATTTT. The full variable domain, its missing parts supplied by reference TRBV15 and TRBJ1-5, is DAMVIQNPRYQVTQFGKPVTLSCSQTLNHNVMYWYQQKSSQAPKLLFHYYDKDFNNEADTPDNFQSRRPNTSFCFLDIRSPGLGDTAMYLCATSRESGDSNQPQHFGDGTRLSIL.

The chain uses TRBV28 and TRBJ1-6; 7 bases line up with TRBD1. V shed 2 bases and J 9 bases; nucleotides not matched to a gene: 4. This CDR3 is 14 amino acids long. Germline assignment: CDR1 MDHEN and CDR2 SYDVKM. As DNA, the CDR3 is TGTGCCAGCAGTTTAACAGGGGCGGGTTCACCCCTCCACTTT. It codes for CASSLTGAGSPLHF.

This clone was detected once. The J gene is TRBJ2-7, the V gene TRBV7-8; 8 nucleotides agree with TRBD2. J gave up 1 base and V 5 bases, and 13 bases lay outside the gene matches. Germline assignment: CDR1 SGHVS and CDR2 FQNEAQ. The length of the CDR3 is 17 residues. CDR3 protein: CASSPTVAGLVSYEQYF. For the CDR3, the DNA is TGTGCCAGCAGCCCTACCGTAGCGGGGTTAGTTTCCTACGAGCAGTACTTC.

The chain recombines TRBV9 with TRBJ2-1; TRBD2 matches at 7 bases. The trim removed 2 bases at V and 2 bases at J, leaving 4 bases unmatched. The length of the CDR3 is 15 residues. In germline, CDR1 is SGDLS, CDR2 YYNGEE. CDR3 residues: CASSVLGTTYNEQFF. The CDR3 DNA reads as TGTGCCAGCAGCGTCCTGGGGACTACCTACAATGAGCAGTTCTTC.

V is TRBV7-8 and J is TRBJ1-5; D gene ambiguous. V dropped 1 base and J dropped 4 bases, with 8 bases sitting between them. This CDR3 region has 14 residues. CDR1 SGHVS and CDR2 FQNEAQ come from the germline V gene. The CDR3 bases are TGTGCCAGCAGCTTAGTAACCGAGAATCAGCCCCAGCATTTT. This encodes CASSLVTENQPQHF.

This clone was detected once. This chain uses TRBV27 with TRBJ1-5, with 8 bases fitting TRBD1. The CDR3 is made up of 16 amino acids. Germline CDR1 MNHEY, CDR2 SMNVEV (reference sequence). Losses at the gene ends were 0 bases for V and 6 bases for J; bases not matched to a gene: 7. The CDR3 region has the DNA TGTGCCAGCAGTTTATCCGGGACAGGAAAGCGTCAGCCCCAGCATTTT. Its translation: CASSLSGTGKRQPQHF.

The V gene is TRBV27, the J gene TRBJ1-4; D unresolved. The CDR3 is 14 amino acids. From germline, CDR1 is MNHEY and CDR2 SMNVEV (reference sequence). Trimming stripped 3 bases from V and 6 bases from J, with 11 bases between. The CDR3 region is CASSFRGWDEKLFF. The DNA of the CDR3 is TGTGCCAGCAGTTTCCGGGGTTGGGATGAAAAACTGTTTTTT.

V is TRBV6-1 and J is TRBJ2-2, with D possibly TRBD1 on 6 matching bases. Trimming pared 5 bases from V and 6 bases from J, leaving 22 bases between. This CDR3 spans 17 amino acids. CDR1 is MNHNS, CDR2 SASEGT, per germline. The CDR3 sequence: CASSKGPTGRLAGELFF. The CDR3, as DNA: TGTGCCAGCAGTAAAGGACCGACAGGCAGGTTGGCCGGGGAGCTGTTTTTT.

This chain connects TRBV6-5 to TRBJ1-6; D not resolved. Trimming shortened V by 4 bases and J by 0 bases, and 7 bases separated the two germline ends. CDR1 is MNHEY, CDR2 SVGAGI, per germline. The CDR3 has 15 residues. CDR3 nucleotides: TGTGCCAGCAGTTGGCGGAGCTCCTATAATTCACCCCTCCACTTT. Protein product: CASSWRSSYNSPLHF.

CDR3 in amino acids: CASSYSNQDTEAFF. DNA for the CDR3: TGTGCCAGCAGTTACTCGAACCAGGACACTGAAGCTTTCTTT. This sequence joins TRBV6-6 and TRBJ1-1; D ambiguous. The CDR3 is made up of 14 amino acids. Germline CDR1 MNHNY, CDR2 SVGAGI (reference sequence). Trimming pared 0 bases from V and 3 bases from J, leaving 8 bases between.

This chain links TRBV7-2 with TRBJ2-5; D unresolved. The CDR3 totals 12 residues. Per the germline V gene, CDR1 is SGHTA and CDR2 is FQGNSA. V was cut by 5 bases and J by 4 bases, with 8 bases left in between. The CDR3: CASSAGGETQYF. DNA of the CDR3: TGTGCCAGCAGCGCCGGTGGAGAGACCCAGTACTTC.

This clone was observed a handful of times. The gene calls are TRBV28 and TRBJ1-5, with a possible D match to TRBD1 (5 bases). Trimming cost V 3 bases and J 3 bases, with 9 bases left between them. The CDR3 has 14 residues. CDR1 is MDHEN and CDR2 is SYDVKM in the germline V gene. The chain's CDR3 is CASSFDRFNQPQHF. DNA of the CDR3: TGTGCCAGCAGTTTTGACAGATTCAATCAGCCCCAGCATTTT.